The T cell receptor beta chain described here comes from a study of PD-1 blockade in classical Hodgkin lymphoma. Germline V CDR1 and CDR2: GTSNPN, SVGIG (reference sequence). The V gene lost 3 bases and the J gene lost 2 bases, with 8 bases spanning the gap. This CDR3 is built from 13 residues. Data came from immunoSEQ multiplex PCR; TCRdb stores just in-frame clones and leaves some out. The data show about 90,000 clones, around nine tenths seen once. Time point reported: cycle 4 day 1 (C4D1), after less than 7 weeks of nivolumab. Every patient had relapsed following autologous stem cell transplantation, and cohorts differed in brentuximab vedotin exposure. Comments on this clone: The antigen remains undetermined.

Study-wide results and caveats: Whoever responded completely had baseline diversity much like that seen in newly diagnosed patients. Nivolumab starters within 1 year of ASCT were excluded. By cycle point C4D1, TCR diversity had risen significantly in CD4+ cells (but not CD8+ cells).

This TCR derives from a human donor with classical Hodgkin lymphoma. The chain combines TRBV30 with TRBJ1-5; D gene unclear. This specimen consisted of peripheral blood mononuclear cells (PBMCs), obtained before the fourth cycle of nivolumab. The CDR3 region has the DNA TGTGCCTGGAGCTCAAGTGGCAATCAGCCCCAGCATTTT. As protein: CAWSSSGNQPQHF.